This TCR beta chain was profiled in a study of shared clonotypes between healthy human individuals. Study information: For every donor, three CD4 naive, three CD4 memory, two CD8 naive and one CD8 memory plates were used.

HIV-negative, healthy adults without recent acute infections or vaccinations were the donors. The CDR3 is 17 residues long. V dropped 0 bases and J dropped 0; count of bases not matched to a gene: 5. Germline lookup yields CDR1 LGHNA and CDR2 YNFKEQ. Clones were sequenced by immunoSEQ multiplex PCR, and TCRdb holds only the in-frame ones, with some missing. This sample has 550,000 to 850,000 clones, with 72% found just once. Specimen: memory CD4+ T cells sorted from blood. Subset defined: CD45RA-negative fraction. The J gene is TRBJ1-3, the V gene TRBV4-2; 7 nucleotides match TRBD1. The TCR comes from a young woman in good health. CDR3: CASSQDPGQVSGNTIYF. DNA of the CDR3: TGTGCCAGCAGCCAAGATCCCGGACAGGTCTCTGGAAACACCATATATTTT.